This record covers a single T cell receptor beta chain. This clone was detected once. No cognate antigen has been identified for it. Qualities for individual bases were not recorded, and no much larger clone is one base off. These data are taken from a study of control samples from healthy donors and cancer patients (TCRdb year 2020). The CDR3 runs 12 residues from the cysteine to the phenylalanine. The only DNA kept is the CDR3, 36 bases in frame from the first base. The trim is 4 bases for V and 0 bases for J, with a gap of 3 bases between the germline ends. Reading the germline V gene (reference sequence) gives CDR1 MNHNY and CDR2 SVGAGI. Library creation used the immunoSEQ multiplex PCR assay. TCRdb retrieved this table from immuneACCESS and kept in-frame rearrangements only. Not all clones are present; in checked studies, unresolved V genes account for under half, and no reason is known for the remainder. In all, the sample holds about 130,000 clones, and 85% to 95% of those were seen once. The leading ten clones occupy around 14% of the sample.

The receptor was derived from a man in his 60s with colorectal cancer. The chain joins TRBV6-6 to TRBJ1-2; no D gene is confidently identified. Sequencing used PBMCs. The sequenced DNA is TGTGCCAGCAGTTTATCTAACTATGGCTACACCTTC. Translated, it gives CASSLSNYGYTF.